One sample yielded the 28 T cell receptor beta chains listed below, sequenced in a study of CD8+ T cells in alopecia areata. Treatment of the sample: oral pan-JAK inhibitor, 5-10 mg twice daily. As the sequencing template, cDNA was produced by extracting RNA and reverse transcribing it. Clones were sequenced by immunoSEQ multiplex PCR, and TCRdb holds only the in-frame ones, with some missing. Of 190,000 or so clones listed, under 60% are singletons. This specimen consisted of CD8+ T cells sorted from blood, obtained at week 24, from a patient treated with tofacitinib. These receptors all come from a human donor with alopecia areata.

The CDR3 DNA follows: TGTGCCAGCAGCGGAACTAGCGGAAAAGAGACCCAGTACTTC. It specifies CASSGTSGKETQYF. The chain recombines TRBV9 with TRBJ2-5; 8 nucleotides align to TRBD2. The V gene's germline CDR1 is SGDLS and CDR2 YYNGEE. This CDR3 region has 14 residues. V lost 3 bases to trimming and J lost 3 bases; unmatched junction nucleotides: 4.

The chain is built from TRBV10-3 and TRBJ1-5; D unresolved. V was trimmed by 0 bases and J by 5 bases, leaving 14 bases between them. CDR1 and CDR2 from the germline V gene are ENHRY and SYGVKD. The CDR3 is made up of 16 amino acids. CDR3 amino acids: CAISESAGVGDQPQHF. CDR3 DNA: TGTGCCATCAGTGAGTCGGCCGGGGTGGGCGATCAGCCCCAGCATTTT.

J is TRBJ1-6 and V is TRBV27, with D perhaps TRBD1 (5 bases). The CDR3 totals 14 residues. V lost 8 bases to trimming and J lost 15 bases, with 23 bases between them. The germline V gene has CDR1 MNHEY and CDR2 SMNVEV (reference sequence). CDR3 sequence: CASRESPGTVGLHF. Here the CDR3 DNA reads TGTGCCAGCCGCGAATCCCCCGGGACGGTCGGCCTCCACTTT.

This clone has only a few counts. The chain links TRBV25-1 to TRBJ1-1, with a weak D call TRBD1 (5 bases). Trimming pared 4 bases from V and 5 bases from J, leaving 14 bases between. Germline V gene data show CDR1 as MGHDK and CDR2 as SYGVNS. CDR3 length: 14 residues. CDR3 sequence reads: CASSAGHSGTEAFF. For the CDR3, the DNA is TGTGCCAGCAGTGCCGGACACAGCGGTACTGAAGCTTTCTTT.

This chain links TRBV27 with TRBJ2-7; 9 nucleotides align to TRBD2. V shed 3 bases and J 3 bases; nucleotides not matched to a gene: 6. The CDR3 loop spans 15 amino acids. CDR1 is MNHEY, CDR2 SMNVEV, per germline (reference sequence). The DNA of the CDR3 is TGTGCCAGCAGTTTCCTTAGCGGGGGAATCTACGAGCAGTACTTC. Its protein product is CASSFLSGGIYEQYF.

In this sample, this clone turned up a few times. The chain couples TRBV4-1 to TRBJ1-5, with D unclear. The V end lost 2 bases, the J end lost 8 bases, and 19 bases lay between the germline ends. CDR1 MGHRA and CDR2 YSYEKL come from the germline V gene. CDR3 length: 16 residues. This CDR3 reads CASSQSLARLLEPQHF. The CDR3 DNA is TGCGCCAGCAGCCAATCGCTGGCCCGATTGCTGGAGCCCCAGCATTTT.

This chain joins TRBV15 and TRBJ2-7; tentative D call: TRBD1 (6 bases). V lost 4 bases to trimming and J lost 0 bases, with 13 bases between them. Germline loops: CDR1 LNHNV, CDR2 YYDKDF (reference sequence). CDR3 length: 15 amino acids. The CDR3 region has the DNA TGTGCCACCAGCAACAACAGGGTTTCCTCCTACGAGCAGTACTTC. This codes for CATSNNRVSSYEQYF.

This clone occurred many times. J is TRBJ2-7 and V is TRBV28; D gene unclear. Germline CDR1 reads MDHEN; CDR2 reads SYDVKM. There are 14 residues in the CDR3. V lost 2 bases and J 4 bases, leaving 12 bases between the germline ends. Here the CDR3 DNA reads TGTGCCAGCAGTTTACAGTCATGGATTTACGAGCAGTACTTC. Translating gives CASSLQSWIYEQYF.

This CDR3 is CASSTAFYSNQPQHF. The CDR3 DNA reads TGTGCCAGTAGTACGGCCTTTTATAGCAATCAGCCCCAGCATTTT. The rearrangement joins TRBV19 to TRBJ1-5; D ambiguous. Germline CDR1 LNHDA, CDR2 SQIVND (reference sequence). This CDR3 has 15 residues. V shed 4 bases and J shed 0 bases, with 10 bases lying between them.

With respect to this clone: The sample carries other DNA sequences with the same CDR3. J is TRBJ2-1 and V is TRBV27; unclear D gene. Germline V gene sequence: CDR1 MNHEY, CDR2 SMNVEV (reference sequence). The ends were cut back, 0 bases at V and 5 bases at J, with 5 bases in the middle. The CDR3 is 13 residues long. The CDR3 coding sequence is TGTGCCAGCAGTTTATCCAAGAACAATGAGCAGTTCTTC. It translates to CASSLSKNNEQFF.

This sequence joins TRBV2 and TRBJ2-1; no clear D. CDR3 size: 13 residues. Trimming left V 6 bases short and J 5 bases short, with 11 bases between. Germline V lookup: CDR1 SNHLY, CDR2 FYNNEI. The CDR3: CASRELSNNEQFF. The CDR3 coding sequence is TGTGCCAGCAGGGAGCTATCCAACAATGAGCAGTTCTTC.

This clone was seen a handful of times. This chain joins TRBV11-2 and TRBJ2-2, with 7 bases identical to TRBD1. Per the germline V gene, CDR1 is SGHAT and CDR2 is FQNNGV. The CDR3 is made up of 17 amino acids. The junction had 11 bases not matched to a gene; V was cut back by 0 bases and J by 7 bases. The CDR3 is CASSLEFWNRGDGELFF. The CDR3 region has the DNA TGTGCCAGCAGCTTAGAGTTCTGGAACAGGGGAGACGGGGAGCTGTTTTTT.

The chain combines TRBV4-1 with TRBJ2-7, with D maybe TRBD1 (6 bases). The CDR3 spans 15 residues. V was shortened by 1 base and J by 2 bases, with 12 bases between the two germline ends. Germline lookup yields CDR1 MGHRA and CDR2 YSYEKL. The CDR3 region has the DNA TGCGCCAGCAGCCAAGCCCCTGGACAGCCCTACGAGCAGTACTTC. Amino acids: CASSQAPGQPYEQYF.

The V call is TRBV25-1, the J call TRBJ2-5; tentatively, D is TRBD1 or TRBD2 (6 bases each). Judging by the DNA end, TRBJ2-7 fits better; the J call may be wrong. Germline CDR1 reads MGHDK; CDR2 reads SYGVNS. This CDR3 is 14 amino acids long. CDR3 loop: CASSEKGGLYEQYF. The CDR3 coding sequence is TGTGCCAGCAGTGAAAAGGGGGGTCTCTACGAGCAGTACTTC.

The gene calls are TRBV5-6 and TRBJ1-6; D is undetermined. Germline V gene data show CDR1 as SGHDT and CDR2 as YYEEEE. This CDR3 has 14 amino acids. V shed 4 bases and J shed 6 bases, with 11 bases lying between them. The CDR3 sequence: CASSREEGNSPLHF. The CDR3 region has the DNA TGTGCCAGCAGCCGGGAGGAGGGTAATTCACCCCTCCACTTT.

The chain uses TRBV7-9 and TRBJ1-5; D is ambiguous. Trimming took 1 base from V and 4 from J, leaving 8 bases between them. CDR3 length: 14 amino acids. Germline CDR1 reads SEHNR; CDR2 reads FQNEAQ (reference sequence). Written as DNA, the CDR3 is TGTGCCAGCAGCTTAGATGCGGGTAATCAGCCCCAGCATTTT. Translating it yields CASSLDAGNQPQHF. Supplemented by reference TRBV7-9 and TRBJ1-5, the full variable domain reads DTGVSQNPRHKITKRGQNVTFRCDPISEHNRLYWYRQTLGQGPEFLTYFQNEAQLEKSRLLSDRFSAERPKGSFSTLEIQRTEQGDSAMYLCASSLDAGNQPQHFGDGTRLSIL.

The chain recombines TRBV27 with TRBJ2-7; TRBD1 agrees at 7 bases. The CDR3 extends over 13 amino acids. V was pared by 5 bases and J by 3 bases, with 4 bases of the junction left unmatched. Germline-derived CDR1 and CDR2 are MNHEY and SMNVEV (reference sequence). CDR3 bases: TGTGCCAGCAGTGAAAACAGGGGCTACGAGCAGTACTTC. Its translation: CASSENRGYEQYF.

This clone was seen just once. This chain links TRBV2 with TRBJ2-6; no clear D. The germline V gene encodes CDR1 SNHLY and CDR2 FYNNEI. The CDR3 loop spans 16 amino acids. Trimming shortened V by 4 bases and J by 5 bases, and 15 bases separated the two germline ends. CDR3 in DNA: TGTGCCAGCAGTGCCGAGGTCGACTTATGGGCCAACGTCCTGACTTTC. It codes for CASSAEVDLWANVLTF. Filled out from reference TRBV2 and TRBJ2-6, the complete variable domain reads EPEVTQTPSHQVTQMGQEVILRCVPISNHLYFYWYRQILGQKVEFLVSFYNNEISEKSEIFDDQFSVERPDGSNFTLKIRSTKLEDSAMYFCASSAEVDLWANVLTFGAGSRLTVL.

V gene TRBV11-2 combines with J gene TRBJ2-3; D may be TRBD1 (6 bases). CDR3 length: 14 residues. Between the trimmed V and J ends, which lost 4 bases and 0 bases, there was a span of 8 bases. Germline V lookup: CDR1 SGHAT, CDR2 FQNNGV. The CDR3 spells CASSSDRSTDTQYF. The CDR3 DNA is TGTGCCAGCAGCTCGGACAGAAGCACAGATACGCAGTATTTT.

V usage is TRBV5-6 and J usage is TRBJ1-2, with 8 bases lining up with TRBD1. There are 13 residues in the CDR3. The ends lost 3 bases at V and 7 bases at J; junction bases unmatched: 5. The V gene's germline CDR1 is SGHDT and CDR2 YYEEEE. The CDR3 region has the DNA TGTGCCAGCAGCTCAGGGGGCGTGGGTGGCTACACCTTC. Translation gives CASSSGGVGGYTF.

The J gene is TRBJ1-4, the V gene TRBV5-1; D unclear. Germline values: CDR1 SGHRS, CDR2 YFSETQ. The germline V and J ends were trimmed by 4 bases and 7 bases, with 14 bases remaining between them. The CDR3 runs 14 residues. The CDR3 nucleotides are TGCGCCAGCAGCCCGGGAGTCACGGTTGAAAAACTGTTTTTT. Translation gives CASSPGVTVEKLFF.

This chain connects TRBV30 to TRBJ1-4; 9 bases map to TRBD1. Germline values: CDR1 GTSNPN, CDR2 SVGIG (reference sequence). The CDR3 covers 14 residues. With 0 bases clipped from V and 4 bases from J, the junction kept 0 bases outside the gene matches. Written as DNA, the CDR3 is TGTGCCTGGAGTGTGACAGGGGGTAATGAAAAACTGTTTTTT. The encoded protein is CAWSVTGGNEKLFF. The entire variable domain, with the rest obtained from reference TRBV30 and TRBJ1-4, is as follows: SQTIHQWPATLVQPVGSPLSLECTVEGTSNPNLYWYRQAAGRGLQLLFYSVGIGQISSEVPQNLSASRPQDRQFILSSKKLLLSDSGFYLCAWSVTGGNEKLFFGSGTQLSVL.

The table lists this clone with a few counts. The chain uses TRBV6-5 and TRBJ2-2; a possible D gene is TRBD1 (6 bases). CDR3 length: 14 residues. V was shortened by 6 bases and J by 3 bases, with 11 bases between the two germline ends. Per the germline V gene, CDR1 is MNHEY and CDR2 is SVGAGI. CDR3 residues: CASRPDSYTGELFF. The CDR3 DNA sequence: TGTGCCAGCAGGCCGGACAGTTACACCGGGGAGCTGTTTTTT.

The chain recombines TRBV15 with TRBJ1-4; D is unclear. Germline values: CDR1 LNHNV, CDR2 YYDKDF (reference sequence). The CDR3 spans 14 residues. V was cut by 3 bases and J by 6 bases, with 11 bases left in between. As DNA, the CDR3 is TGTGCCACCAGCAGTTCCCTAGGCGATGAAAAACTGTTTTTT. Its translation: CATSSSLGDEKLFF.

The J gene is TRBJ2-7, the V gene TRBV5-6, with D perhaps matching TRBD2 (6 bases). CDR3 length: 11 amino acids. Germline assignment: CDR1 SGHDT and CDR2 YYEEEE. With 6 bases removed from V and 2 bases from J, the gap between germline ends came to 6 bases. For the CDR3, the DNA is TGTGCCAGCACGGGGGCCTACGAGCAGTACTTC. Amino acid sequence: CASTGAYEQYF.

CDR3 loop: CASSFGPNEKLFF. The DNA of the CDR3 is TGTGCCAGCAGCTTTGGTCCTAATGAAAAACTGTTTTTT. J is TRBJ1-4 and V is TRBV7-8; no definite D call. The length of the CDR3 is 13 residues. Germline CDR1 SGHVS, CDR2 FQNEAQ. Trimming removed 3 bases from V and 3 bases from J, with 5 bases in between.

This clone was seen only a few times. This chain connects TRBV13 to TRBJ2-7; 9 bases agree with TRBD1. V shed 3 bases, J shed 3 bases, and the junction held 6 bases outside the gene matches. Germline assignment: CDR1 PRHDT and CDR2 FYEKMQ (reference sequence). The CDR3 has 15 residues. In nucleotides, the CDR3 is TGTGCCAGCAGCTTCCCGACAGGGGGTATCTACGAGCAGTACTTC. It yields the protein CASSFPTGGIYEQYF. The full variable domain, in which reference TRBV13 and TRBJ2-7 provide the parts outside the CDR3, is AAGVIQSPRHLIKEKRETATLKCYPIPRHDTVYWYQQGPGQDPQFLISFYEKMQSDKGSIPDRFSAQQFSDYHSELNMSSLELGDSALYFCASSFPTGGIYEQYFGPGTRLTVT.

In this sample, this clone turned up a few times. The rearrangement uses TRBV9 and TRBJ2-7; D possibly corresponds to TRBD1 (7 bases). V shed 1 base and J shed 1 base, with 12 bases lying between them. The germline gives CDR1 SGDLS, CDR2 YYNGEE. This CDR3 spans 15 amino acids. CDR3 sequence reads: CASSVLPGGSYEQYF. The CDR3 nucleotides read TGTGCCAGCAGCGTACTTCCAGGGGGGTCCTACGAGCAGTACTTC.